Listed below are T cell receptor beta chains from one sample, sequenced in a study of T-cell reconstitution after alpha-beta-depleted transplantation in children. TCRdb reprocessed the PCR reads with MiXCR, giving one entry per CDR3 protein. The sample has about 980,000 distinct CDR3 sequences; 25% to 30% are singletons. Sequenced here: PBMCs, mostly from graft donor cells, sampled 360 days after TCRalphabeta/CD19-depleted stem cell transplant. The receptors shown here come from a boy in the first two years of life who had a stem cell transplant for SCID, so the T cells may come from the graft donor. CDR3s include the opening cysteine and the closing phenylalanine or tryptophan. The D gene is left open where the match is weak. For some rows the clone size is stated as once, few or many, or as a class when expanded; others skip it.

>TRBJ2-7|TRBD2|-|TRBV20-1
TGCAGTGCTAGAGAGGGGGGGTATTCCTACGAGCAGTACTTC
CSAREGGYSYEQYF
>TRBJ1-3|-|few|TRBV11-2
TGTGCCAGGCCCGGGGGGCGACTTGCGACAACCATATATTTT
CARPGGRLATTIYF
>TRBJ2-7|TRBD1|few|TRBV5-5
TGTGCCAGCAGCTTGGTAGGGACAGGGCGTTACGAGCAGTACTTC
CASSLVGTGRYEQYF
>TRBJ2-1|-|few|TRBV12-3/TRBV12-4
TGTGCCAGCAGCGCTCGGGGACGCTACAATGAGCAGTTCTTC
CASSARGRYNEQFF
>TRBJ1-1|TRBD1|few|TRBV5-1
TGCGCCAGCAGCCCGGGGTCAGGGGGTAGAAGCACTGAAGCTTTCTTT
CASSPGSGGRSTEAFF
>TRBJ2-1|TRBD1|-|TRBV12-3/TRBV12-4
TGTGCCAGCAGTTTCTTTTCCGGGACAGGGGGGAATGAGCAGTTCTTC
CASSFFSGTGGNEQFF
>TRBJ2-7|-|-|TRBV11-2
TGTGCCAGCAGTTTAATGGGGGGGGCCCCCTACGAGCAGTACTTC
CASSLMGGAPYEQYF
>TRBJ2-1|-|-|TRBV12-5
TGTGCTAGTGGCTCGACAAGTGGTATCCCGAATGAGCAGTTCTTC
CASGSTSGIPNEQFF
>TRBJ1-5|-|once|TRBV6-7
TGTGCCAGCAGTTACCCGGGCAGTGGAGGCGGGGGCAATCAGCCCCAGCATTTT
CASSYPGSGGGGNQPQHF
>TRBJ2-7|TRBD2|few|TRBV20-1
TGCAGTGCTAGAGACGCGGGGGGCCTCTCCTACGAGCAGTACTTC
CSARDAGGLSYEQYF
>TRBJ1-4|-|-|TRBV28
TGTGCCAGCAGTTTATGGGGGGGGTCTAATGAAAAACTGTTTTTT
CASSLWGGSNEKLFF
>TRBJ2-3|-|-|TRBV5-1
TGCGCCAGCAGCTTTTTCCCTTGGGGCTCCGAGGGAGATACGCAGTATTTT
CASSFFPWGSEGDTQYF
>TRBJ2-7|-|few|TRBV7-9
TGTGCCAGCAGCTTAGAACTAAACCCCTACGAGCAGTACTTC
CASSLELNPYEQYF
>TRBJ2-1|-|few|TRBV7-9
TGTGCCAGCAGCTTCCGCGGCGGGGCCAATGAGCAGTTCTTC
CASSFRGGANEQFF
>TRBJ2-3|TRBD2|-|TRBV5-1
TGCGCCAGCAGCGTCCTTAGCGGGGGGGCCTTAGATACGCAGTATTTT
CASSVLSGGALDTQYF
>TRBJ2-1|-|-|TRBV29-1
TGCAGCGTCGTGAAGGTGGGTTTCTCCTACAATGAGCAGTTCTTC
CSVVKVGFSYNEQFF
>TRBJ2-5|-|few|TRBV5-1
TGCGCCAGCAGCTGGACAGGGAGGGTCCAAGAGACCCAGTACTTC
CASSWTGRVQETQYF
>TRBJ2-1|TRBD2|few|TRBV20-1
TGCAGTGCTAGAGATGGTCTAGCGGGGTACAATGAGCAGTTCTTC
CSARDGLAGYNEQFF
>TRBJ2-4|-|-|TRBV18
TGTGCCAGCTCCAGGGAGGACAAAAACATTCAGTACTTC
CASSREDKNIQYF
>TRBJ2-4|-|few|TRBV29-1
TGCAGCGCTGCAGGGGGGCCCGGAAACATTCAGTACTTC
CSAAGGPGNIQYF
>TRBJ2-2|-|-|TRBV5-1
TGCGCCAGCAGCTTATCTGTCCTGGAGACCGGGGAGCTGTTTTTT
CASSLSVLETGELFF
>TRBJ1-3|-|few|TRBV10-3
TGTGCCATCAGTGTCAGGGACGGTCACTCTGGAAACACCATATATTTT
CAISVRDGHSGNTIYF
>TRBJ2-7|-|-|TRBV20-1
TGCAGTGCCACTCTGGGGGGGCGCCGGGGCGAGCAGTACTTC
CSATLGGRRGEQYF
>TRBJ2-1|-|-|TRBV12-3/TRBV12-4
TGTGCCAGCAGTCTTTTAGTGGAGAATGAGCAGTTCTTC
CASSLLVENEQFF
>TRBJ2-5|-|few|TRBV12-3/TRBV12-4
TGTGCCAGCACCCTGGGGAGGCGGGAGACCCAGTACTTC
CASTLGRRETQYF
>TRBJ2-7|TRBD1|-|TRBV6-1
TGTGCCAGCAGCTCGGACAGGGGGGACGAGCAGTACTTC
CASSSDRGDEQYF
>TRBJ2-7|TRBD1|-|TRBV12-3/TRBV12-4
TGTGCCAGCAGTTTTTGGGACAGGGGGCAAGAGCAGTACTTC
CASSFWDRGQEQYF
>TRBJ2-1|TRBD2|few|TRBV12-3/TRBV12-4
TGTGCCAGCAGTCACGGGGGGCGGGGGGTCATCAATGAGCAGTTCTTC
CASSHGGRGVINEQFF
>TRBJ2-6|-|-|TRBV5-1
TGCGCCAGCAGCTTACAGGGTGTGGGCTCTGGGGCCAACGTCCTGACTTTC
CASSLQGVGSGANVLTF